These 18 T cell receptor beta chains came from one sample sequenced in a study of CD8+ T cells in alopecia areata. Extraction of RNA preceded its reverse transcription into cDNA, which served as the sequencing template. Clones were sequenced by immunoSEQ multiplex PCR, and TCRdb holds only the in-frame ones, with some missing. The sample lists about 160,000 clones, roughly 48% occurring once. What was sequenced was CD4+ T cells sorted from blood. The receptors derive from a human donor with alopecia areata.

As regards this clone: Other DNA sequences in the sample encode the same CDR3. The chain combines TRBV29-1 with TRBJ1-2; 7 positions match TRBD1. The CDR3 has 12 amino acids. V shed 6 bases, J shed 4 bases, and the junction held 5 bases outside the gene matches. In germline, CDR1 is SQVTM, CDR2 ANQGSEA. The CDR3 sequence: CSVGDRAYGYTF. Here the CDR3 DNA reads TGCAGCGTCGGAGACAGGGCCTATGGCTACACCTTC.

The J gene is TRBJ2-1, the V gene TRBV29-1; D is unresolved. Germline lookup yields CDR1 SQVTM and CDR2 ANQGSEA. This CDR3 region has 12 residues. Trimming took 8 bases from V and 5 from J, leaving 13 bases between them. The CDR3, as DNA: TGCAGCCCCCGTAGGATCCACAATGAGCAGTTCTTC. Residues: CSPRRIHNEQFF.

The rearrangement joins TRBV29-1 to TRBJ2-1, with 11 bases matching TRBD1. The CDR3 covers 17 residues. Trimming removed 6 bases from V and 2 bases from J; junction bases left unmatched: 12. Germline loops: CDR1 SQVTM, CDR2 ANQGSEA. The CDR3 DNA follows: TGCAGCGTAGGAAGTGATCGGACAGGGGGCGCCTACAATGAGCAGTTCTTC. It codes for CSVGSDRTGGAYNEQFF.

The chain's CDR3 is CASSLDSSPYEQYF. The DNA for the CDR3 is TGTGCCAGCAGCTTAGATTCCTCGCCCTACGAGCAGTACTTC. The V call is TRBV11-2, the J call TRBJ2-7; no clear D. This CDR3 comprises 14 residues. CDR1 and CDR2 (germline): SGHAT, FQNNGV. V dropped 0 bases and J dropped 2 bases, with 8 bases sitting between them.

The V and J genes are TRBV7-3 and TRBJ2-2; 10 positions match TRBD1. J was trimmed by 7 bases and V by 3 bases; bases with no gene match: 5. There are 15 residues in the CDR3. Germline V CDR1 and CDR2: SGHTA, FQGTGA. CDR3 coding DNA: TGTGCCAGCAGCTTCTCGACAGGGGGCAACGGGGAGCTGTTTTTT. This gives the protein CASSFSTGGNGELFF.

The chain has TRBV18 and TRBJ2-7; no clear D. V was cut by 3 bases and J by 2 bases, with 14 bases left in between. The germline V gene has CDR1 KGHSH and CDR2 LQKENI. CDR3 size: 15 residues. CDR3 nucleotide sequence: TGTGCCAGCTCACCGGTCCAATCTCTGGCCTACGAGCAGTACTTC. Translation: CASSPVQSLAYEQYF.

CDR3 sequence (DNA): TGTGCCAGTAGTATCCAGGGGTCCCCCTCCTACGAGCAGTACTTC. It specifies CASSIQGSPSYEQYF. The rearrangement uses TRBV19 and TRBJ2-7, with D perhaps matching TRBD1 (6 bases). Germline-derived CDR1 and CDR2 are LNHDA and SQIVND (reference sequence). The CDR3 is 15 amino acids. The V gene lost 3 bases and the J gene lost 0 bases, with 12 bases spanning the gap.

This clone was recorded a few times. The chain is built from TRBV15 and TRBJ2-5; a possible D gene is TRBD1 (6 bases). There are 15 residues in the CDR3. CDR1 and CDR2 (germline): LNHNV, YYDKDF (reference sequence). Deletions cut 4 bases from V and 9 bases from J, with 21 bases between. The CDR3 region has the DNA TGTGCCACCAGCAAGGAGGTGGCAGGGACAAAGCCCCAGTACTTC. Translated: CATSKEVAGTKPQYF.

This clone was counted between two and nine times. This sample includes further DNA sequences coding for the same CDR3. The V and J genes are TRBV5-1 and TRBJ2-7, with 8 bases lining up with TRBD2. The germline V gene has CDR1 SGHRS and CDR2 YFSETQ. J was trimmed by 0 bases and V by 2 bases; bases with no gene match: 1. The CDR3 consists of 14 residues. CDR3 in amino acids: CASSLSGSSYEQYF. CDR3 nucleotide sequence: TGCGCCAGCAGCTTAAGCGGGAGCTCCTACGAGCAGTACTTC.

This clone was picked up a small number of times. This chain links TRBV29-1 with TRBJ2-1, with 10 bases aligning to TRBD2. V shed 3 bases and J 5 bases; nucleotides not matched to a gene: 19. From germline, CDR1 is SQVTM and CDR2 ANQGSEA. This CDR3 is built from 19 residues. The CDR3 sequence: CSVDPRLGSGRARDNEQFF. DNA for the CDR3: TGCAGCGTTGATCCGAGATTAGGAAGCGGGAGGGCCCGGGACAATGAGCAGTTCTTC.

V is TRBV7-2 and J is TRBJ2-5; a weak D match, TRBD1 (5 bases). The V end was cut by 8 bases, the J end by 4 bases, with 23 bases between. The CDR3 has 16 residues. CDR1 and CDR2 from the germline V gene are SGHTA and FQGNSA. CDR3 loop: CASGFTLGQGPETQYF. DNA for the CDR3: TGTGCCAGCGGATTCACACTGGGTCAGGGTCCAGAGACCCAGTACTTC.

The CDR3 DNA is TGCAGTACCTTAGCGGGAATTGAGCAGTTCTTC. This translates into CSTLAGIEQFF. The chain employs TRBV20-1 and TRBJ2-1; 8 nucleotides agree with TRBD2. CDR3 length: 11 amino acids. J gave up 9 bases and V 8 bases, and 6 bases lay outside the gene matches. Germline values: CDR1 DFQATT, CDR2 SNEGSKA (reference sequence).

The CDR3 loop is CASSLHRTETMSYTF. As DNA, the CDR3 is TGCGCCAGCAGCTTGCATCGGACAGAAACTATGAGCTACACCTTC. This chain uses TRBV5-1 with TRBJ1-2; TRBD1 is a possible D gene (6 bases). The germline V and J ends were trimmed by 1 base and 9 bases, with 19 bases remaining between them. The length of the CDR3 is 15 residues. Germline assignment: CDR1 SGHRS and CDR2 YFSETQ.

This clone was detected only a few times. For the CDR3, the DNA is TGTGCCAGCATCCCAGGGCCGGGGACAGAGAAGCAAGAGACCCAGTACTTC. Its protein product is CASIPGPGTEKQETQYF. This chain links TRBV21-1 with TRBJ2-5; TRBD1 is taken as the D call from the table, unchecked against the DNA. TRBV21-1 is given as a pseudogene. The CDR3 spans 17 residues.

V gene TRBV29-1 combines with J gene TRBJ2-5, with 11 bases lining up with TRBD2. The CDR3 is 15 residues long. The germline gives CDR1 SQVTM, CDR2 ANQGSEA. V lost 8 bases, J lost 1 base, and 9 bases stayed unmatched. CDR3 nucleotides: TGCAGCTCGGTACTAGCGGGAGCTTCCCAAGAGACCCAGTACTTC. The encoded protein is CSSVLAGASQETQYF.

CDR3 sequence reads: CASSPGGAGAYYEQYF. The CDR3 DNA sequence: TGTGCCAGCAGTCCGGGAGGGGCGGGAGCCTACTACGAGCAGTACTTC. The V call is TRBV28, the J call TRBJ2-7, with 8 nucleotides matching TRBD2. CDR3 length: 16 amino acids. Per the germline V gene, CDR1 is MDHEN and CDR2 is SYDVKM. Trimming at V came to 5 bases and at J to 3 bases, leaving 12 bases not matched to a gene.

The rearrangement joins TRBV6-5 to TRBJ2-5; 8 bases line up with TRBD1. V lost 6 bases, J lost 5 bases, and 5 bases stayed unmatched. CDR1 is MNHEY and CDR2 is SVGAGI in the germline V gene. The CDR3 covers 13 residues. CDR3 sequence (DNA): TGTGCCAGCAGGGCAGGGGGCGGGGAGACCCAGTACTTC. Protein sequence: CASRAGGGETQYF.

CDR3 in amino acids: CAASRSWSYEQYF. The CDR3 nucleotides are TGTGCCGCATCGAGGAGCTGGTCCTACGAGCAGTACTTC. The genes are TRBV6-1 and TRBJ2-7; the D is unclear. The CDR3 has 13 residues. Germline V lookup: CDR1 MNHNS, CDR2 SASEGT. With 11 bases removed from V and 1 base from J, the gap between germline ends came to 15 bases.